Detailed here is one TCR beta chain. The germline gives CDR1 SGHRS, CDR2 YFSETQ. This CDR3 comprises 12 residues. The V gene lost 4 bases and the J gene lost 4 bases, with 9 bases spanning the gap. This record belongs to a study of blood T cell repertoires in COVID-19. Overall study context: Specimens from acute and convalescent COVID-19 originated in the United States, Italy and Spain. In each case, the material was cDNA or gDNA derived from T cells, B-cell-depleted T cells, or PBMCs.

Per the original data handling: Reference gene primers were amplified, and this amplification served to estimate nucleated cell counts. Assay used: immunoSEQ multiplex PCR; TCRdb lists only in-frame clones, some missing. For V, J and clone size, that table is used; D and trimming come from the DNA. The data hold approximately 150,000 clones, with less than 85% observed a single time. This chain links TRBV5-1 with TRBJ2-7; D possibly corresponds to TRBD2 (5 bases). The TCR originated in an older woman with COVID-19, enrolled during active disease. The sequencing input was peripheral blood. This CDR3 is CASSADWYEQYF. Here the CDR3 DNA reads TGCGCCAGCAGCGCGGACTGGTACGAGCAGTACTTC.